The 15 T cell receptor beta chains below all came from one sample that was sequenced in a study of T-cell memory formation after mild COVID-19. TCRdb called the 5' RACE reads again in MiXCR, with one record for every CDR3 protein. The sample contains roughly 48,000 distinct CDR3 sequences, 25% to 35% of which appear only once. The sample taken for sequencing was PBMCs or a T cell subset sorted from them (not recorded which). These receptors originate from a man aged 18 to 35 who had mild COVID-19 (a few samples of this study predate the infection). Cell type and time point are not known.

The genes are TRBV12-3 or TRBV12-4 and TRBJ2-2; D ambiguous. This CDR3 spans 12 amino acids. V gave up 11 bases and J gave up 4 bases, with 11 bases separating them. The DNA of the CDR3 is TGTGCCGACGGGCACCCCACCGGGGAGCTGTTTTTT. Translation: CADGHPTGELFF.

The chain has TRBV3-1 and TRBJ1-6; D is possibly TRBD1 (5 bases). V dropped 4 bases and J dropped 6 bases, with 13 bases sitting between them. This CDR3 has 15 residues. CDR1 is LGHDT and CDR2 is YNNKEL in the germline V gene (reference sequence). CDR3 protein: CASSPGPAGNSPLHF. Here the CDR3 DNA reads TGTGCCAGCAGCCCAGGGCCGGCGGGTAATTCACCCCTCCACTTT.

This clonotype was seen a few times. V gene TRBV4-2 combines with J gene TRBJ2-6; D is uncertain. The V end lost 0 bases, the J end lost 4 bases, and 10 bases lay between the germline ends. In germline, CDR1 is LGHNA, CDR2 YNFKEQ. The CDR3 loop spans 16 amino acids. The CDR3 DNA sequence: TGTGCCAGCAGCCAAGATGAATCCGGAGGGGCCAACGTCCTGACTTTC. Translation gives CASSQDESGGANVLTF.

This clonotype was seen a handful of times. CDR3 nucleotides: TGTGCCAGCAGCTTTTCAACAGGGTTCAATGAGCAGTTCTTC. This encodes CASSFSTGFNEQFF. The chain has TRBV7-9 and TRBJ2-1; D may be TRBD1 (6 bases). The CDR3 has 14 amino acids. V was trimmed by 3 bases and J by 6 bases, leaving 12 bases between them. The germline CDR1 and CDR2 sequences are SEHNR and FQNEAQ (reference sequence). Full variable domain (remainder filled in from reference TRBV7-9 and TRBJ2-1): DTGVSQNPRHKITKRGQNVTFRCDPISEHNRLYWYRQTLGQGPEFLTYFQNEAQLEKSRLLSDRFSAERPKGSFSTLEIQRTEQGDSAMYLCASSFSTGFNEQFFGPGTRLTVL.

This clonotype turned up a few times. J is TRBJ2-5 and V is TRBV7-6, with TRBD2 identical over 9 bases. Trimming cost V 5 bases and J 2 bases; bases outside gene matches: 9. This CDR3 region has 16 residues. Germline V gives CDR1 SGHVS, CDR2 FNYEAQ. In DNA form, the CDR3 reads TGTGCCAGCAGCCCTTGGGCGGGGGGGCCTCAAGAGACCCAGTACTTC. Amino acids: CASSPWAGGPQETQYF.

The chain joins TRBV5-5 to TRBJ2-7; D not resolved. Germline V gene sequence: CDR1 SGHKS, CDR2 YYEKEE (reference sequence). V was shortened by 7 bases and J by 9 bases, with 14 bases between the two germline ends. This CDR3 spans 11 amino acids. The CDR3 region is CASGTLIGQYF. CDR3 bases: TGTGCCAGCGGCACCCTAATCGGGCAGTACTTC.

This chain joins TRBV4-1 and TRBJ2-7, with D possibly TRBD1 on 5 matching bases. The CDR3 runs to 15 residues. Germline V gives CDR1 MGHRA, CDR2 YSYEKL. Trimming took off 4 bases at V and 0 bases at J, with 13 bases between the two ends. The chain's CDR3 is CASSPGHSSSYEQYV. In DNA, the CDR3 is TGCGCCAGCAGCCCCGGACACTCGAGCTCCTACGAGCAGTACGTC.

This chain links TRBV9 with TRBJ1-5, with TRBD1 matching 12 bases. This CDR3 region has 16 residues. The junction had 4 bases not matched to a gene; V was cut back by 3 bases and J by 3 bases. CDR1 is SGDLS and CDR2 is YYNGEE in the germline V gene. CDR3 nucleotide sequence: TGTGCCAGCAGCGGGGGGACAGGGGGCGTCAATCAGCCCCAGCATTTT. It translates to CASSGGTGGVNQPQHF.

The V gene is TRBV5-4, the J gene TRBJ2-1; D unresolved. The CDR3 length is 12 residues. V was shortened by 0 bases and J by 10 bases, with 8 bases between the two germline ends. Germline-derived CDR1 and CDR2 are SGHNT and YYREEE (reference sequence). In DNA form, the CDR3 reads TGTGCCAGCAGCTTGGGGTCAGGAGAGCAGTTCTTC. Translation: CASSLGSGEQFF.

This clonotype came up a few times. This chain links TRBV4-2 with TRBJ1-6, with D possibly being TRBD1 (5 bases). Trimming removed 0 bases from V and 7 bases from J, with 10 bases in between. Per the germline V gene, CDR1 is LGHNA and CDR2 is YNFKEQ. CDR3 length: 15 amino acids. The CDR3 coding sequence is TGTGCCAGCAGCCAAGAGACAGAACGCAATTCACCCCTCCACTTT. It is translated as CASSQETERNSPLHF.

The gene calls are TRBV7-2 and TRBJ2-3; TRBD2 might be the D (5 bases). Trimming took 5 bases from V and 4 from J, leaving 10 bases between them. The germline CDR1 and CDR2 sequences are SGHTA and FQGNSA. This CDR3 is built from 13 residues. The CDR3 DNA reads TGTGCCAGCAGCGAAGGAGGTGCAGATACGCAGTATTTT. Its protein is CASSEGGADTQYF.

This clonotype was counted only a few times. The rearrangement links TRBV6-2 or TRBV6-3 to TRBJ1-2, with a possible D match to TRBD1 (6 bases). Germline loops: CDR1 MNHEY, CDR2 SVGEGT. CDR3 length: 14 residues. The V end lost 6 bases, the J end lost 5 bases, and 16 bases lay between the germline ends. CDR3 in DNA: TGTGCCAGCAGCTATCGGACAGTGACATATGGCTACACCTTC. Amino acid sequence: CASSYRTVTYGYTF.

This clonotype has a count of ten or more. V is TRBV20-1 and J is TRBJ2-7; no reliable D call. The CDR3 length is 14 residues. Trimming shortened V by 3 bases and J by 2 bases, and 14 bases separated the two germline ends. Germline V CDR1 and CDR2: DFQATT, SNEGSKA (reference sequence). The CDR3 DNA follows: TGCAGTGCTAGCCCGGTTGGGCCTCCCTACGAGCAGTACGTC. Protein: CSASPVGPPYEQYV.

This clonotype was seen more than once but under ten times. The V gene is TRBV20-1, the J gene TRBJ1-3; D gene ambiguous. Germline V CDR1 and CDR2: DFQATT, SNEGSKA (reference sequence). The CDR3 is 15 amino acids. Trimming took 3 bases from V and 0 from J, leaving 12 bases between them. CDR3 in DNA: TGCAGTGCTAGGGGAATCAGGAACTCTGGAAACACCATATATTTT. Its translation: CSARGIRNSGNTIYF.

The CDR3 region is CASSPLGGENTEAFF. CDR3 nucleotide sequence: TGTGCCAGCAGCCCCTTAGGGGGAGAAAACACTGAAGCTTTCTTT. The V call is TRBV12-3 or TRBV12-4, the J call TRBJ1-1, with D possibly TRBD1 on 6 matching bases. The ends were cut back, 6 bases at V and 2 bases at J, with 16 bases in the middle. The CDR3 covers 15 residues.